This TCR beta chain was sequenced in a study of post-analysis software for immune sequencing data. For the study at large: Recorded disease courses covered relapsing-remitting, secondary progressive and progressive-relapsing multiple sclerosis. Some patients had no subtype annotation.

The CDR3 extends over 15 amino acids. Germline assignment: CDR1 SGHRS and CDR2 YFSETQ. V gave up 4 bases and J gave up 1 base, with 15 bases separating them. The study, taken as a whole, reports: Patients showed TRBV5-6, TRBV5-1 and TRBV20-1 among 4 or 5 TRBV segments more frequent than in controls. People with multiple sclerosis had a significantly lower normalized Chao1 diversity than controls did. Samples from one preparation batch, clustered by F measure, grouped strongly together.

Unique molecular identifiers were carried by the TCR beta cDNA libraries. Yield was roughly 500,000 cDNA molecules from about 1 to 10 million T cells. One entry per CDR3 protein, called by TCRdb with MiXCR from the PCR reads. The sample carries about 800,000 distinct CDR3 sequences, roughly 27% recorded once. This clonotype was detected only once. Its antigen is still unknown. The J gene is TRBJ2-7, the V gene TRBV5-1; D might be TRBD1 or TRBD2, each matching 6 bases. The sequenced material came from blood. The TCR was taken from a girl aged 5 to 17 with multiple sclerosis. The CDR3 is CASSAGGGRSYEQYF. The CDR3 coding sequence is TGCGCCAGCAGCGCCGGGGGCGGACGGTCCTACGAGCAGTACTTC.